This T cell receptor (beta chain) originates from a study of cytomegalovirus exposure and HLA in healthy donors. Germline V gene lookup returns CDR1 MNHNY and CDR2 SVGAGI (reference sequence). The CDR3 extends over 12 amino acids. Trimming stripped 6 bases from V and 5 bases from J, with 11 bases between. The PCR made use of 60 Vbeta and 13 Jbeta primers. Profiled with immunoSEQ multiplex PCR; TCRdb holds only in-frame clones, not every one. The top ten hold about 2.1% of the sample, which has roughly 130,000 clones, more than 60% seen once. The sequenced material came from PBMCs. The source of this sequence is a woman aged 35 to 49 in good health and CMV-seropositive. J is TRBJ2-7 and V is TRBV6-6, with D possibly matching TRBD1 (5 bases). Written as DNA, the CDR3 is TGTGCCAGCAGGAGGACAAATAACGAGCAGTACTTC. It encodes CASRRTNNEQYF.